This is a list of T cell receptor beta chains from one sample in a study of beta chain features in type 1 diabetes. Sequencing was performed with immunoSEQ multiplex PCR; in TCRdb, only in-frame clones are kept and a portion is missing. Among 35,000 to 50,000 clones listed, 50% were seen once. The sample taken for sequencing was stem cell memory CD4+ T cells from blood. Receptors were obtained from a woman aged 30 to 39 in good health. Both conserved end residues are part of each CDR3. The D gene is left open where the match is weak. The size field is filled for only some rows; it gives once, few, many or a size class.

- TRBJ2-2 TRBV6-6 TRBD2 TGTGCCAGCAGTTACGAAGCTAGCGGGAGGGGCGGGGAGCTGTTTTTT CASSYEASGRGGELFF
- TRBJ1-2 TRBV28 TRBD1 TGTGCCAGCAGTTTAACCGGGACAGGGGGCGAATTAGCTGGCTACACCTTC CASSLTGTGGELAGYTF
- TRBJ2-3 TRBV7-8 - TGTGCCAGCAGCCTAAAGACGAGACTAGGAGATACGCAGTATTTT CASSLKTRLGDTQYF
few TRBJ2-1 TRBV4-1 TRBD1 TGCGCCAGCAGCCAGATATACAGGGGGGATGAGCAGTTCTTC CASSQIYRGDEQFF
- TRBJ2-1 TRBV6-6 - TGTGCCAGCAGCCGTCCGAGCCACAATGAGCAGTTCTTC CASSRPSHNEQFF
- TRBJ2-5 TRBV19 - TGTGCCAGTAGGCTCTCCCGCGGCGAGACCCAGTACTTC CASRLSRGETQYF
- TRBJ2-1 TRBV9 TRBD2 TGTGCCAGCAGCGTAGCTTGGACTAAGGCGGGAGCACGGAATGAGCAGTTCTTC CASSVAWTKAGARNEQFF
- TRBJ2-1 TRBV21-1 - TGTGCCAGCAGCAAAGTTACTACCTACAATGAGCAGTTCTTC CASSKVTTYNEQFF
- TRBJ2-1 TRBV11-2 TRBD2 TGTGCCAGCAGCTCGAACTTCGGGACTAAAGGAAGGAATGAGCAGTTCTTC CASSSNFGTKGRNEQFF
- TRBJ1-6 TRBV7-2 - TGTGCCAGCAGCTTAGCGAAACAGGGCAATTCACCCCTCCACTTT CASSLAKQGNSPLHF
- TRBJ1-1 TRBV18 TRBD1 TGTGCCAGCTCACCACCCGGACAGGGGAGTTCGGAAGCTTTCTTT CASSPPGQGSSEAFF
- TRBJ2-7 TRBV7-9 - TGTGCCAGCAGCTTCCAGGGCTACGAGCAGTACTTC CASSFQGYEQYF
- TRBJ2-7 TRBV5-6 - TGTGCCAGCAGCCCCCGGACCATCCAGGCGGGGTCCTACGAGCAGTACTTC CASSPRTIQAGSYEQYF
- TRBJ2-7 TRBV10-2 - TGCGCCACTCCTCGGAAAAAAAACAGGGAAGGGAGCTCCTACGAGCAGTACTTC CATPRKKNREGSSYEQYF
- TRBJ2-7 TRBV13 TRBD2 TGTGCCAGCAGCGTGCTCGCGGGGGTAGGGGTAGAGCAGTACTTC CASSVLAGVGVEQYF
- TRBJ2-1 TRBV5-1 - TGCGCCAGCAGCTTGGGACTCCCGGGGGATGAGCAGTTCTTC CASSLGLPGDEQFF
- TRBJ2-1 TRBV30 TRBD2 TGTGCCTGGACTAGCGGGGATCTCAATGAGCAGTTCTTC CAWTSGDLNEQFF
few TRBJ2-3 TRBV18 - TGTGCCAGCTCACTGCAAACTGGGAACGGAGGAGATACGCAGTATTTT CASSLQTGNGGDTQYF
- TRBJ1-2 TRBV29-1 - TGCAGCGTTGCCATTGGGGCCTATGGCTACACCTTC CSVAIGAYGYTF
- TRBJ2-1 TRBV18 - TGTGCCAGCTCACCCCAGTACAATGAGCAGTTCTTC CASSPQYNEQFF
- TRBJ2-1 TRBV2 TRBD2 TGTGCCAGCAGTATGACTAGCGGCTCCTACAATGAGCAGTTCTTC CASSMTSGSYNEQFF
few TRBJ1-5 TRBV29-1 TRBD1 TGCAGCGCGCGGCAGGGGGCAGGTCAGCCCCAGCATTTT CSARQGAGQPQHF
few TRBJ2-3 TRBV5-6 TRBD2 TGTGCCAGCAGCTTTGGCCTAGCGGGTATCACAGATACGCAGTATTTT CASSFGLAGITDTQYF
- TRBJ1-1 TRBV13 TRBD1 TGTGCCAGCAGCTTATCAGGGGGGAACACTGAAGCTTTCTTT CASSLSGGNTEAFF
- TRBJ2-7 TRBV4-2 TRBD2 TGTGCCAGCAGCCAAGATCTAGGGCGGGAGGGGCGCTACGAGCAGTACTTC CASSQDLGREGRYEQYF
- TRBJ2-5 TRBV18 - TGTGCCAGCTCATCTAGGTACCAAGAGACCCAGTACTTC CASSSRYQETQYF
- TRBJ2-1 TRBV19 - TGTGCCAGTAGTATAGATCGACAGCCCCTCAATGAGCAGTTCTTC CASSIDRQPLNEQFF
few TRBJ2-7 TRBV7-6 TRBD1 TGTGCCAGCAGCTTAGGAGCAGGGGGCGAGCAGTACTTC CASSLGAGGEQYF
- TRBJ2-2 TRBV5-1 - TGCGCCAGCAGAGGAGGGGTTACCGGGGAGCTGTTTTTT CASRGGVTGELFF
- TRBJ2-2 TRBV9 TRBD2 TGTGCCAGCAGCGTTAACCCCCTAGCGGGAGGTGGCGGGGAGCTGTTTTTT CASSVNPLAGGGGELFF
few TRBJ2-7 TRBV29-1 TRBD1 TGCAGCGTACGGACAGGGAGCTCCTACGAGCAGTACTTC CSVRTGSSYEQYF
- TRBJ2-1 TRBV28 TRBD2 TGTGCCAGCAGTAGAGCGGGGGGAGACAATGAGCAGTTCTTC CASSRAGGDNEQFF
- TRBJ1-1 TRBV21-1 - TGTGCCAGCAGCAAAGGACGTGGACAGAAGAACACTGAAGCTTTCTTT CASSKGRGQKNTEAFF
- TRBJ2-1 TRBV9 TRBD2 TGTGCCAGCAGCGTAGTAGCGGGAGCGCGTAATGAGCAGTTCTTC CASSVVAGARNEQFF
- TRBJ2-3 TRBV7-3 TRBD2 TGTGCCAGCAGCCCGGGACTAGCGGGAGCAGATACGCAGTATTTT CASSPGLAGADTQYF
- TRBJ2-1 TRBV4-3 TRBD1 TGCGCCAGCAGCCAAGGGGACAGAAATTACAATGAGCAGTTCTTC CASSQGDRNYNEQFF
- TRBJ2-1 TRBV7-2 TRBD2 TGTGCCAGCAGCTTTACTAGCGGGAGCTATGAGCAGTTCTTC CASSFTSGSYEQFF
- TRBJ2-4 TRBV2 TRBD2 TGTGCCAGCAGTGAATTTGGACTAGCGGGAACAAACATTCAGTACTTC CASSEFGLAGTNIQYF
- TRBJ2-2 TRBV11-2 TRBD2 TGTGCCAGCAGCTTAGTGGCGGGAGACACCGGGGAGCTGTTTTTT CASSLVAGDTGELFF
- TRBJ2-1 TRBV29-1 TRBD2 TGCAGCGTTGAAAGTGCGGGAGGGCCAAAGCAGTTCTTC CSVESAGGPKQFF
- TRBJ2-1 TRBV7-2 - TGTGCCAGCAGCTTGATGGGCTTCCCCAAGTTCTTC CASSLMGFPKFF
- TRBJ2-7 TRBV7-9 TRBD2 TGTGCCAGCAGCCGTAGCGGGAGTCAACTTGAGCAGTACTTC CASSRSGSQLEQYF
- TRBJ1-1 TRBV5-1 TRBD1 TGCGCCAGCAGAAGCGACAGGGAGAACACTGAAGCTTTCTTT CASRSDRENTEAFF
- TRBJ2-3 TRBV4-1 - TGCGCCAGCAGCACCCGGACAGATACGCAGTATTTT CASSTRTDTQYF
- TRBJ1-1 TRBV15 - TGTGCCACCAGCAGAGATCGGGGTAGTACTGAAGCTTTCTTT CATSRDRGSTEAFF
- TRBJ2-5 TRBV19 TRBD2 TGTGCCAGTAACCCGGGGGGGCCGGGGCAAGAGACCCAGTACTTC CASNPGGPGQETQYF
- TRBJ2-7 TRBV7-9 TRBD2 TGTGCCAGCAGCCGGACTAGCGGGAAAACCTACGAGCAGTACTTC CASSRTSGKTYEQYF
- TRBJ2-5 TRBV2 - TGTGCCAGCACCCGGGAGACCCAGTACTTC CASTRETQYF
- TRBJ2-3 TRBV28 TRBD2 TGTGCCATCCATAGCGGGATAGATGGAGATACGCAGTATTTT CAIHSGIDGDTQYF